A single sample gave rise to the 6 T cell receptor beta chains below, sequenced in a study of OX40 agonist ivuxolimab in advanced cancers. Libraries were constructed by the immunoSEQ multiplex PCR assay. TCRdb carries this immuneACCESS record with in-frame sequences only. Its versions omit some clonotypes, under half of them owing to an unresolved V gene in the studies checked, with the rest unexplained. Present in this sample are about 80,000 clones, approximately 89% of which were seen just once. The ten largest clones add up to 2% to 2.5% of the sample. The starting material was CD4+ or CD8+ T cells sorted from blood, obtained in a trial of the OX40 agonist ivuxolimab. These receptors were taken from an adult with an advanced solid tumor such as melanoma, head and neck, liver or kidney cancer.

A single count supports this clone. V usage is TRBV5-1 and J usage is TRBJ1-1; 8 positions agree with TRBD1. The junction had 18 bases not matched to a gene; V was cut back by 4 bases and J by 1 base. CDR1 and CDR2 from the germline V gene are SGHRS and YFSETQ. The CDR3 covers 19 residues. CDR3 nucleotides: TGCGCCAGCAGCCTAACCTTTCAAGGTTGGGGGACAGGGAACACTGAAGCTTTCTTT. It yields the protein CASSLTFQGWGTGNTEAFF.

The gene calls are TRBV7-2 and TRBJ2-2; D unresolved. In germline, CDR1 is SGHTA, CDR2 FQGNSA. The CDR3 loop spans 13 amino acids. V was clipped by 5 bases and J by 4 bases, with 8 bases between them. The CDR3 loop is CASSAIITGELFF. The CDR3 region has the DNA TGTGCCAGCAGCGCGATTATCACCGGGGAGCTGTTTTTT.

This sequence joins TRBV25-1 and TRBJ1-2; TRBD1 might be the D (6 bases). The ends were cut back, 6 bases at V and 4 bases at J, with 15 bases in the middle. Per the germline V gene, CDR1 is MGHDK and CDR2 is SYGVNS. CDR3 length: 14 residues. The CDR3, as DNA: TGTGCCAGCAGCAGGGGCCGTACCCTCTATGGCTACACCTTC. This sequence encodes CASSRGRTLYGYTF.

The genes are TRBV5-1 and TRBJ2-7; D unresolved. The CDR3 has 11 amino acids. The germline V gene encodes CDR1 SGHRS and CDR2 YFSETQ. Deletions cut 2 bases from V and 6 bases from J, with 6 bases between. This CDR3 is CASSFGLEQYF. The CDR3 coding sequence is TGCGCCAGCAGCTTCGGTCTCGAGCAGTACTTC.

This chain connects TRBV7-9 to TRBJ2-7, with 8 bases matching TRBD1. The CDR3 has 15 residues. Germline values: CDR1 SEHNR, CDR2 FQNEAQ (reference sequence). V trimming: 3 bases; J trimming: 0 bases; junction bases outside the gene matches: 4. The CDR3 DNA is TGTGCCAGCAGCTTCTGGACAGGGTACTCCTACGAGCAGTACTTC. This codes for CASSFWTGYSYEQYF.

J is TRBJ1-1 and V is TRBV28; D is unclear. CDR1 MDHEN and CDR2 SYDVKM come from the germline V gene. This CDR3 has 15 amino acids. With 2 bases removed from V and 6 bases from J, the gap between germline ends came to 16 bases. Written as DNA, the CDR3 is TGTGCCAGCAGTTTACTCGCCCCCGGTCGGGCTGAAGCTTTCTTT. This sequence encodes CASSLLAPGRAEAFF.